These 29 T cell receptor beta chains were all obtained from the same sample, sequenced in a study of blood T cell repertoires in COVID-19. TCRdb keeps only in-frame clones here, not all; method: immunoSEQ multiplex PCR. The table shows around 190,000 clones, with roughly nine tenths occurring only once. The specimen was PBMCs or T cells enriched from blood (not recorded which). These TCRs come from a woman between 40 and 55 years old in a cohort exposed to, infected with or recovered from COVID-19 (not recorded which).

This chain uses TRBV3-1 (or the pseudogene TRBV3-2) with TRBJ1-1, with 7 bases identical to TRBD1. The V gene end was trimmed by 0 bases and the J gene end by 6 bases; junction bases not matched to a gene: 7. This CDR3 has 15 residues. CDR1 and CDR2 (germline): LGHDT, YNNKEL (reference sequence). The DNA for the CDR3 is TGTGCCAGCAGCCAAGATTTAGGGGGCGGTGCTGAAGCTTTCTTT. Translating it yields CASSQDLGGGAEAFF.

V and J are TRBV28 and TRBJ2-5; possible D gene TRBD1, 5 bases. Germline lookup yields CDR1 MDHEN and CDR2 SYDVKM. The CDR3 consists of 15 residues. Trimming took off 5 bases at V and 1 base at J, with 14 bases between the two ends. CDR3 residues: CASSPDTGTQETQYF. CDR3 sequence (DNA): TGTGCCAGCAGTCCGGACACCGGAACCCAAGAGACCCAGTACTTC. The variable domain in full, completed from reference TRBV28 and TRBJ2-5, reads DVKVTQSSRYLVKRTGEKVFLECVQDMDHENMFWYRQDPGLGLRLIYFSYDVKMKEKGDIPEGYSVSREKKERFSLILESASTNQTSMYLCASSPDTGTQETQYFGPGTRLLVL.

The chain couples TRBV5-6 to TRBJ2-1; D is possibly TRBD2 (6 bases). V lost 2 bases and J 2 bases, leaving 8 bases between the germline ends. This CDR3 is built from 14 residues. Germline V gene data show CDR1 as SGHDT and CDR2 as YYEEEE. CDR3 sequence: CASSLLAPYNEQFF. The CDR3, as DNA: TGTGCCAGCAGCTTACTAGCCCCCTACAATGAGCAGTTCTTC.

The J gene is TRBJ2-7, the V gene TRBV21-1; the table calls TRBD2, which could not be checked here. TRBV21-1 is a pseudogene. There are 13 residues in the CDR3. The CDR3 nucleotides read TGTGCCAGCAGCAAGTCCGTTTGCTACGAGCAGTACTTC. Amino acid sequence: CASSKSVCYEQYF.

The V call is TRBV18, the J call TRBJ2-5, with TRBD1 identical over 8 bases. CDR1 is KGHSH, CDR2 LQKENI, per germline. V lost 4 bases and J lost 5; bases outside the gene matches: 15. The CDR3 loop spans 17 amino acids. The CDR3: CASSLLRRDRGLETQYF. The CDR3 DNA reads TGTGCCAGCTCACTTCTCCGACGTGACAGGGGCCTGGAGACCCAGTACTTC.

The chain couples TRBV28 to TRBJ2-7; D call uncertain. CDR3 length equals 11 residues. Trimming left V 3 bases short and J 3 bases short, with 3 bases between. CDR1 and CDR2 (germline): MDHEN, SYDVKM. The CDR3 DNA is TGTGCCAGCAGTTTCAACTACGAGCAGTACTTC. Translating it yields CASSFNYEQYF.

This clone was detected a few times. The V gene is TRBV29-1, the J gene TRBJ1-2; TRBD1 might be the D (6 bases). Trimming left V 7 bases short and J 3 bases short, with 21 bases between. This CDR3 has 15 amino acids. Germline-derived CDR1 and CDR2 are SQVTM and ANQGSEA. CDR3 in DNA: TGCAGCGCAATGTCCGCGGGGGCTGCCTACTATGGCTACACCTTC. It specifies CSAMSAGAAYYGYTF.

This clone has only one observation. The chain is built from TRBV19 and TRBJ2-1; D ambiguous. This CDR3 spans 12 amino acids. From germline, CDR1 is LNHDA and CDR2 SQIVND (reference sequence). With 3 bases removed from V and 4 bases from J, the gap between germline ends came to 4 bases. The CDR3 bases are TGTGCCAGTAGTATCCCTTACAATGAGCAGTTCTTC. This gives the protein CASSIPYNEQFF. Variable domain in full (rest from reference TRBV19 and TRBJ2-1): DGGITQSPKYLFRKEGQNVTLSCEQNLNHDAMYWYRQDPGQGLRLIYYSQIVNDFQKGDIAEGYSVSREKKESFPLTVTSAQKNPTAFYLCASSIPYNEQFFGPGTRLTVL.

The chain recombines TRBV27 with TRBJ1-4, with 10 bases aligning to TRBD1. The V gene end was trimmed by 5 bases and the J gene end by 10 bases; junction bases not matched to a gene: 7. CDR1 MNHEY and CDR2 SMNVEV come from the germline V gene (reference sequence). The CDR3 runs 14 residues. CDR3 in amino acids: CASSPGTGAGKLFF. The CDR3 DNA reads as TGTGCCAGCAGTCCCGGGACAGGGGCGGGAAAACTGTTTTTT. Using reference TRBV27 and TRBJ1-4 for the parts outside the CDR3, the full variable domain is EAQVTQNPRYLITVTGKKLTVTCSQNMNHEYMSWYRQDPGLGLRQIYYSMNVEVTDKGDVPEGYKVSRKEKRNFPLILESPSPNQTSLYFCASSPGTGAGKLFFGSGTQLSVL.

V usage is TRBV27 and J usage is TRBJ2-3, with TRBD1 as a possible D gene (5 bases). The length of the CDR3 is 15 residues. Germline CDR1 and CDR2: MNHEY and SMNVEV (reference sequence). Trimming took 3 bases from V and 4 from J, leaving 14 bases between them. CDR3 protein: CASSFTSWGADTQYF. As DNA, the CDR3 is TGTGCCAGCAGTTTCACCTCTTGGGGCGCAGATACGCAGTATTTT.

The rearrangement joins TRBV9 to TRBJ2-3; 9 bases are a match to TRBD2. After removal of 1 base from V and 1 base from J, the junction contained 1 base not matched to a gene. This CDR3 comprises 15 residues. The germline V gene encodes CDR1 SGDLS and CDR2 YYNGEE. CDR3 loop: CASSVWTSGTDTQYF. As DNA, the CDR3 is TGTGCCAGCAGCGTATGGACTAGCGGCACAGATACGCAGTATTTT.

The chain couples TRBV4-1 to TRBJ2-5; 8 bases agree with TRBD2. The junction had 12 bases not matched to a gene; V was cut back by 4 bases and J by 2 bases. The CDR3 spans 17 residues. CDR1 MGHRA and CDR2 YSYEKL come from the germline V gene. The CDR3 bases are TGCGCCAGCAGCCGAACACCGCAGCGGGGGATACAAGAGACCCAGTACTTC. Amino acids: CASSRTPQRGIQETQYF.

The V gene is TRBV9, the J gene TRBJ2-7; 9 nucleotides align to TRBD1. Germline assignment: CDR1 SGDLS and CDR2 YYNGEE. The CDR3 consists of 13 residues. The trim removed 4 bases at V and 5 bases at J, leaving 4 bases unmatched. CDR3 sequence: CASSTGTGHEQYF. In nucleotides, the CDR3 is TGTGCCAGCAGCACCGGGACAGGGCACGAGCAGTACTTC. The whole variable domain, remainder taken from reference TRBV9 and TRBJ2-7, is DSGVTQTPKHLITATGQRVTLRCSPRSGDLSVYWYQQSLDQGLQFLIQYYNGEERAKGNILERFSAQQFPDLHSELNLSSLELGDSALYFCASSTGTGHEQYFGPGTRLTVT.

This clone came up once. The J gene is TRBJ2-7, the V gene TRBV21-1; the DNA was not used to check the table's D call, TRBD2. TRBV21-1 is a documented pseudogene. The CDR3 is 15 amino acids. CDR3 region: CASIRSGRFLRAQYF. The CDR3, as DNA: TGTGCCAGCATTCGTAGCGGGAGATTCCTACGAGCGCAGTACTTC.

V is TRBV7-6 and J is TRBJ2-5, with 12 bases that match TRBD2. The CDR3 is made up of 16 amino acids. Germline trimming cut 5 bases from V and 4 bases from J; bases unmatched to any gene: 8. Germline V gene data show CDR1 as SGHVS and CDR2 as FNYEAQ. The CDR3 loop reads CASSPGLAGSGETQYF. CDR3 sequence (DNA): TGTGCCAGCAGCCCTGGACTAGCGGGATCGGGAGAGACCCAGTACTTC.

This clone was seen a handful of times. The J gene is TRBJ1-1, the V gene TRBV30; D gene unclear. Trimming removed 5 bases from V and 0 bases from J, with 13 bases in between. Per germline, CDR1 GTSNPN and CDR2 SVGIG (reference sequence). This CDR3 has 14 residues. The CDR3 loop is CAWCRTSVNTEAFF. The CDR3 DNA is TGTGCCTGGTGCCGGACTTCAGTGAACACTGAAGCTTTCTTT.

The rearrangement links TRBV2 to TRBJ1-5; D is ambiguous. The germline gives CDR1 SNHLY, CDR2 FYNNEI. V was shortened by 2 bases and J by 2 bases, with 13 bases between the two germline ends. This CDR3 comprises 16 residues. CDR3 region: CASSELVLRGNQPQHF. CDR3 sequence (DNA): TGTGCCAGCAGTGAACTGGTGCTTCGGGGCAATCAGCCCCAGCATTTT.

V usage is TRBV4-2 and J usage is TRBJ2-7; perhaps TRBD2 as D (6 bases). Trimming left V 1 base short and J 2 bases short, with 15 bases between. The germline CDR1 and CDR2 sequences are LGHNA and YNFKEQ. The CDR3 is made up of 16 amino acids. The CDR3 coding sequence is TGTGCCAGCAGCCAAGCGGGACTTCTACTGACCTACGAGCAGTACTTC. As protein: CASSQAGLLLTYEQYF.

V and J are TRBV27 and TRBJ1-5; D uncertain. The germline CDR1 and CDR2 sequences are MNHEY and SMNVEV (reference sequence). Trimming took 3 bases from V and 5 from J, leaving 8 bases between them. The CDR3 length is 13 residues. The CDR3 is CASSFGGDQPQHF. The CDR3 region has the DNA TGTGCCAGCAGTTTTGGCGGGGATCAGCCCCAGCATTTT.

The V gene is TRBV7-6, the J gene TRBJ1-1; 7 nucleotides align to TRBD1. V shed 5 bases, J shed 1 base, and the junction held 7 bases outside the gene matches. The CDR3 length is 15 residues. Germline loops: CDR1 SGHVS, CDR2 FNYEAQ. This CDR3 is CASSPGGMGNTEAFF. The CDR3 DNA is TGTGCCAGCAGCCCAGGGGGTATGGGGAACACTGAAGCTTTCTTT. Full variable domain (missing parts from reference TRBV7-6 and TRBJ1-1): GAGVSQSPRYKVTKRGQDVALRCDPISGHVSLYWYRQALGQGPEFLTYFNYEAQQDKSGLPNDRFSAERPEGSISTLTIQRTEQRDSAMYRCASSPGGMGNTEAFFGQGTRLTVV.

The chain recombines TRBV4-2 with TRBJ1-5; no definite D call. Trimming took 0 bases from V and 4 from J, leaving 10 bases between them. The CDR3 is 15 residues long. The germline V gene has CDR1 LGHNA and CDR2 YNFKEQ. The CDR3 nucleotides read TGTGCCAGCAGCCAAGAGGATGGGCTGAATCAGCCCCAGCATTTT. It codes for CASSQEDGLNQPQHF.

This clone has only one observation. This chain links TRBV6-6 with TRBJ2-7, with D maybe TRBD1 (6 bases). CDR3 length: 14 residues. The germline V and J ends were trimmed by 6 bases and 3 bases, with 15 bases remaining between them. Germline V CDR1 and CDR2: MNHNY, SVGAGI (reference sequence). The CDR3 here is CASRGRQADYEQYF. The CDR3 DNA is TGTGCCAGCAGGGGAAGACAGGCGGACTACGAGCAGTACTTC.

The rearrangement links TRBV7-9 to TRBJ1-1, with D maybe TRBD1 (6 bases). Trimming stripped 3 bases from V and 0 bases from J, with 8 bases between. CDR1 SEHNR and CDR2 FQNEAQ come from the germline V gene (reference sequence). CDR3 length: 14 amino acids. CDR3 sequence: CASSFGQMNTEAFF. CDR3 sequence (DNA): TGTGCCAGCAGCTTCGGACAGATGAACACTGAAGCTTTCTTT.

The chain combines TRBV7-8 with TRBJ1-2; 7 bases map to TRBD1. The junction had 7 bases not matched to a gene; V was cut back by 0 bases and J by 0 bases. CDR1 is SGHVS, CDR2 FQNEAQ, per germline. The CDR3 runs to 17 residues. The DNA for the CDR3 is TGTGCCAGCAGCTTAGCGCGACAGGGAGAAGCTAACTATGGCTACACCTTC. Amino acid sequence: CASSLARQGEANYGYTF.

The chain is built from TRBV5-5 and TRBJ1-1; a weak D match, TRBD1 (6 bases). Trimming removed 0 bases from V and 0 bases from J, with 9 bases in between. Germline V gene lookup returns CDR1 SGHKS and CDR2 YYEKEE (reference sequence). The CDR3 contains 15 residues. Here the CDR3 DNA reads TGTGCCAGCAGCTTGGGACAGGCCCTGAACACTGAAGCTTTCTTT. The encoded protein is CASSLGQALNTEAFF.

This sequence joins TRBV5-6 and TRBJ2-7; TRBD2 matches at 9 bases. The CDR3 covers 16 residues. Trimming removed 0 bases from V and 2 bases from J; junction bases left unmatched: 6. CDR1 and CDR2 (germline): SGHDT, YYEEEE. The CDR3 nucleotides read TGTGCCAGCAGCTTGGGGCTAGCGGGACCCGCCTACGAGCAGTACTTC. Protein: CASSLGLAGPAYEQYF.

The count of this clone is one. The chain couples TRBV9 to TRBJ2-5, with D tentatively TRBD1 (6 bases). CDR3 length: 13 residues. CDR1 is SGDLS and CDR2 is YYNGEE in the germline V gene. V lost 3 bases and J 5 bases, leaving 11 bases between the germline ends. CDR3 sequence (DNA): TGTGCCAGCAGCGCCCAGGGGTTTGAGACCCAGTACTTC. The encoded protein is CASSAQGFETQYF.

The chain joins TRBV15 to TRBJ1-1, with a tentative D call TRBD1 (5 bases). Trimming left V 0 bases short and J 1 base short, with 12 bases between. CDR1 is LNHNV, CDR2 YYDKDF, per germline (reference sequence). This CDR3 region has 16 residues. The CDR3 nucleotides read TGTGCCACCAGCAGAGATGGCGGGGGACGGAACACTGAAGCTTTCTTT. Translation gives CATSRDGGGRNTEAFF.

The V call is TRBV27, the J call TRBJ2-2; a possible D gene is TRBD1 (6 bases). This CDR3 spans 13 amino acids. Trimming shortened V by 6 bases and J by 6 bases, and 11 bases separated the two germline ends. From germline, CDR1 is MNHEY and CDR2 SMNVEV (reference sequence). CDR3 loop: CASRPTGPGELFF. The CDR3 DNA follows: TGTGCCAGCAGACCCACAGGGCCCGGGGAGCTGTTTTTT.